This T cell receptor beta chain was recorded in a study of blood T cell repertoires in COVID-19. Study-level information: Spain, Italy and the United States supplied samples that represented acute and convalescent COVID-19.

The junction had 4 bases not matched to a gene; V was cut back by 0 bases and J by 6 bases. Germline CDR1 SGDLS, CDR2 YYNGEE. The CDR3 loop spans 17 amino acids. Study processing details: Scientists estimated how many nucleated cells there were by amplifying reference gene primers. Method: immunoSEQ multiplex PCR; TCRdb's copy keeps in-frame clones and lacks some. V and J calls and clone size come straight from that table; D and trimming were deduced from the DNA. The table has about 100,000 clones, roughly 90% seen once. The sequencing sample was made of peripheral blood. This chain connects TRBV9 to TRBJ2-1; 15 bases align to TRBD2. The receptor's source is a man aged 45-65 years with active COVID-19. The CDR3 region is CASSVGTSGRGRNEQFF. The CDR3 nucleotides are TGTGCCAGCAGCGTAGGGACTAGCGGGAGGGGCCGCAATGAGCAGTTCTTC.